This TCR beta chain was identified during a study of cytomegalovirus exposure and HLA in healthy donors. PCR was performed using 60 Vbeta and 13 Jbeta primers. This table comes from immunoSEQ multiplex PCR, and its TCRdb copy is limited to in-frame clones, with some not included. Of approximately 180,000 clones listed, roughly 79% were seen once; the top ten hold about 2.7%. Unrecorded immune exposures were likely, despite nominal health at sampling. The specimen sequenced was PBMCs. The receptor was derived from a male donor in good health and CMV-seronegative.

CDR3 nucleotide sequence: TGTGCCAGCAGCCCTACCCACAGGGAGTACACAGATACGCAGTATTTT. Translation gives CASSPTHREYTDTQYF. The J gene is TRBJ2-3, the V gene TRBV9; tentatively, D is TRBD1 (6 bases). The CDR3 is made up of 16 amino acids. Germline V gene data show CDR1 as SGDLS and CDR2 as YYNGEE. Trimming left V 4 bases short and J 2 bases short, with 17 bases between.